This T cell receptor (beta chain) came from a study of cytomegalovirus exposure and HLA in healthy donors. Germline V gene data show CDR1 as MNHNS and CDR2 as SASEGT. The CDR3 has 14 amino acids. J lost 2 bases, V lost 4 bases, and 3 bases had no gene match. It was with 60 Vbeta and 13 Jbeta primers that the PCR ran. Repertoires were generated with immunoSEQ multiplex PCR, while TCRdb's copy carries only in-frame clones and drops some. The table gives under 95,000 clones; the top ten clones make up 3.5% to 4% of it. With regard to this clone: What it recognizes is unknown.

Study-level points and caveats: The records held CMV serostatus as the only immune exposure information. Common viral pathogens seemed to be connected with several of the most significant clusters, according to a later analysis.

Sequencing was performed on PBMCs. V is TRBV6-1 and J is TRBJ2-5; 8 bases agree with TRBD1. The receptor was derived from a man younger than 30 in good health and CMV-seropositive. In nucleotides, the CDR3 is TGTGCCAGCAGTGCGCGGGACAGGCAAGAGACCCAGTACTTC. Protein product: CASSARDRQETQYF.